This T cell receptor (beta chain) was captured by sequencing in a study of vaccination and CD4 T cells after COVID-19. An Oncomine TCR Beta short-read assay was used to sequence the DNA from cultured CD4+ T cells. TCRdb analysed the PCR reads with MiXCR anew, one entry per CDR3 protein. This sample has about 25,000 distinct CDR3 sequences; under 70% occur once, and the top ten carry around 2.8%. As to treatment: approximately 10-day PBMC culture with coronavirus spike peptide pools or control peptides (ViraFEST assay). ViraFEST sequenced TCRs after peptide-pool expansion of antigen-specific T cells. Turning to this clonotype: The antigen is unknown.

The source of this sequence is a human donor who had recovered from COVID-19. The sequenced sample consisted of CD4+ T cells from blood, cultured in vitro.

CDR3 sequence: CASSADGTAYSNQPQHF. CDR3 DNA sequence: TGTGCCAGTAGTGCCGACGGGACAGCTTATAGCAATCAGCCCCAGCATTTT. The chain uses TRBV19 and TRBJ1-5; 7 nucleotides agree with TRBD1. After removal of 5 bases from V and 0 bases from J, the junction contained 10 bases not matched to a gene. The CDR3 covers 17 residues. Germline V CDR1 and CDR2: LNHDA, SQIVND (reference sequence).